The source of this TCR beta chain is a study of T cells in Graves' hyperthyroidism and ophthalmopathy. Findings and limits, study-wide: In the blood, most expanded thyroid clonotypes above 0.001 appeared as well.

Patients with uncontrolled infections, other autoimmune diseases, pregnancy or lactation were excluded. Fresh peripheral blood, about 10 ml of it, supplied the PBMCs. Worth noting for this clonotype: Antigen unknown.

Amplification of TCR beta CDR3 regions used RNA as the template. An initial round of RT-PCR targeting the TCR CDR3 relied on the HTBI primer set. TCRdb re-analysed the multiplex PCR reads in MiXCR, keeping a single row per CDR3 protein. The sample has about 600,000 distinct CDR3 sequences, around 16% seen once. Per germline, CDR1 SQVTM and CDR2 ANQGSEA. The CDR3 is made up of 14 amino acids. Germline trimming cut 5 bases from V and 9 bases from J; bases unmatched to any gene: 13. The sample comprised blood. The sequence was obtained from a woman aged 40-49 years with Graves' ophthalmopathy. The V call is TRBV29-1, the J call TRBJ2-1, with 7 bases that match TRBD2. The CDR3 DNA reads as TGCAGCGTTTCGCGGGGGACTATCATCACTGAGCAGTTCTTC. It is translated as CSVSRGTIITEQFF.